Below, 20 T cell receptor beta chains from the same sample are listed, as sequenced in a study of T cell responses to AZD1222 COVID-19 vaccine (dated by TCRdb to 2020 to 2022). The time point label on this specimen signifies: baseline before first vaccination. The method was the immunoSEQ multiplex PCR assay. The table was pulled from immuneACCESS by TCRdb, which kept in-frame rearrangements only. Such tables lose some clones; where checked, under half of the loss comes from unresolved V genes, and the rest has no known cause. The sample includes approximately 100,000 clones, with about 94% observed a single time. Jointly, the top ten make up roughly 2% of the sample. The material sequenced was peripheral blood, taken on day 0 of AZD1222 vaccination. These receptors originate from an adult in good health.

The chain joins TRBV7-6 to TRBJ1-3; D ambiguous. Trimming shortened V by 5 bases and J by 0 bases, and 14 bases separated the two germline ends. The germline V gene has CDR1 SGHVS and CDR2 FNYEAQ. The CDR3 runs 16 residues. Here the CDR3 reads CASSAGAQYSGNTIYF. The CDR3 DNA sequence: TGTGCCAGCAGCGCCGGAGCCCAATACTCTGGAAACACCATATATTTT.

The rearrangement uses TRBV21-1 and TRBJ1-5; TRBD1 reflects the table's D call only, with no check against the DNA. TRBV21-1 is marked as a pseudogene. This CDR3 has 17 amino acids. CDR3 sequence: CASSRDRGQDSNQPQHF. CDR3 nucleotides: TGTGCCAGCAGCAGAGACAGGGGCCAGGATAGCAATCAGCCCCAGCATTTT.

The chain links TRBV7-9 to TRBJ1-1; no reliable D call. V dropped 5 bases and J dropped 6 bases, with 19 bases sitting between them. The V gene's germline CDR1 is SEHNR and CDR2 FQNEAQ (reference sequence). The CDR3 is 15 residues long. The CDR3 DNA is TGTGCCAGCAGCCCACCTCACGGAGGGATGGCTGAAGCTTTCTTT. The encoded protein is CASSPPHGGMAEAFF.

This clone was observed once. The chain carries TRBV5-6 and TRBJ1-6; D gene unclear. Germline V gives CDR1 SGHDT, CDR2 YYEEEE. Deletions cut 4 bases from V and 0 bases from J, with 17 bases between. The CDR3 has 18 residues. The CDR3 DNA is TGTGCCAGCAGCCTCGTATCGTCGCTTAGCTCCTATAATTCACCCCTCCACTTT. Its translation: CASSLVSSLSSYNSPLHF.

The CDR3 coding sequence is TGCGCCAGCAGATACCTAACGAGGACAGGGCTCGATCAGCCCCAGCATTTT. As protein: CASRYLTRTGLDQPQHF. J is TRBJ1-5 and V is TRBV23-1, with 8 bases that match TRBD1. TRBV23-1 is noted as an ORF with a role that remains uncertain. With 6 bases clipped from V and 5 bases from J, the junction kept 15 bases outside the gene matches. CDR3 size: 17 residues.

The V call is TRBV5-1, the J call TRBJ2-6; D unclear. Germline V CDR1 and CDR2: SGHRS, YFSETQ. The CDR3 totals 16 residues. V was pared by 1 base and J by 2 bases, with 10 bases between. CDR3 protein: CASSLNGGTGANVLTF. As DNA, the CDR3 is TGCGCCAGCAGCTTGAACGGCGGAACTGGGGCCAACGTCCTGACTTTC.

This chain joins TRBV28 and TRBJ2-3; maybe TRBD1 (6 bases). This CDR3 is 13 amino acids long. Looked up from germline, CDR1 is MDHEN and CDR2 is SYDVKM. Between the trimmed V and J ends, which lost 6 bases and 10 bases, there was a span of 17 bases. CDR3 loop: CASSFSGVWAQYF. The DNA of the CDR3 is TGTGCCAGCAGCTTTTCAGGGGTCTGGGCGCAGTATTTT.

This chain connects TRBV6-2 or TRBV6-3 to TRBJ1-1; D remains ambiguous. Germline-derived CDR1 and CDR2 are MNHEY and SVGEGT. Trimming took 2 bases from V and 0 from J, leaving 4 bases between them. The CDR3 consists of 13 residues. The CDR3 is CASSYEVNTEAFF. The CDR3 DNA is TGTGCCAGCAGTTACGAGGTGAACACTGAAGCTTTCTTT.

The genes are TRBV12-3 or TRBV12-4 and TRBJ1-2; D not certain. The CDR3 loop spans 13 amino acids. V lost 6 bases and J 3 bases, leaving 11 bases between the germline ends. The CDR3 region is CASSLGSDYGYTF. CDR3 nucleotides: TGTGCCAGCAGCCTGGGGAGCGACTATGGCTACACCTTC.

This clone was counted only a few times. This chain uses TRBV5-1 with TRBJ1-2; tentative D call: TRBD1 (5 bases). The CDR3 is 15 residues long. Per the germline V gene, CDR1 is SGHRS and CDR2 is YFSETQ. V was pared by 4 bases and J by 4 bases, with 17 bases between. CDR3 sequence (DNA): TGCGCCAGCAGCCAAAGTGGGACGGCGGTCTATGGCTACACCTTC. It specifies CASSQSGTAVYGYTF.

This sequence joins TRBV2 and TRBJ1-5; 7 nucleotides line up with TRBD1. This CDR3 region has 14 residues. Losses at the gene ends were 4 bases for V and 6 bases for J; bases not matched to a gene: 6. From germline, CDR1 is SNHLY and CDR2 FYNNEI. CDR3 loop: CASSAKGAVQPQHF. The CDR3 DNA reads TGTGCCAGCAGTGCCAAGGGGGCAGTTCAGCCCCAGCATTTT.

The rearrangement uses TRBV5-1 and TRBJ1-4, with D possibly being TRBD1 (5 bases). The CDR3 is made up of 15 amino acids. Per the germline V gene, CDR1 is SGHRS and CDR2 is YFSETQ. Deletions cut 3 bases from V and 3 bases from J, with 12 bases between. The DNA of the CDR3 is TGCGCCAGCAGCTCCTGGCAGGGACCTAATGAAAAACTGTTTTTT. Its translation: CASSSWQGPNEKLFF. The complete variable domain, with remaining parts taken from reference TRBV5-1 and TRBJ1-4, reads KAGVTQTPRYLIKTRGQQVTLSCSPISGHRSVSWYQQTPGQGLQFLFEYFSETQRNKGNFPGRFSGRQFSNSRSEMNVSTLELGDSALYLCASSSWQGPNEKLFFGSGTQLSVL.

The V call is TRBV5-1, the J call TRBJ2-7, with a tentative D call TRBD1 (6 bases). Germline CDR1 is SGHRS and CDR2 is YFSETQ. This CDR3 contains 17 residues. V lost 4 bases and J lost 2, with 22 bases in between. Written as DNA, the CDR3 is TGCGCCAGCAGCCCGGGGTGGGGCAGGGACAATACCTACGAGCAGTACTTC. Its translation: CASSPGWGRDNTYEQYF.

Only one count was recorded for this clone. V usage is TRBV28 and J usage is TRBJ2-2; 7 bases align to TRBD1. Germline values: CDR1 MDHEN, CDR2 SYDVKM. J gave up 0 bases and V 4 bases, and 11 bases lay outside the gene matches. This CDR3 comprises 18 residues. This CDR3 is CASSYPPWDSPNTGELFF. CDR3 in DNA: TGTGCCAGCAGTTACCCACCTTGGGACAGCCCGAACACCGGGGAGCTGTTTTTT. Complete variable domain (other parts from reference TRBV28 and TRBJ2-2): DVKVTQSSRYLVKRTGEKVFLECVQDMDHENMFWYRQDPGLGLRLIYFSYDVKMKEKGDIPEGYSVSREKKERFSLILESASTNQTSMYLCASSYPPWDSPNTGELFFGEGSRLTVL.

The chain has TRBV7-3 and TRBJ1-2, with no clear D. V gave up 5 bases and J gave up 1 base, with 8 bases separating them. This CDR3 comprises 13 residues. Germline values: CDR1 SGHTA, CDR2 FQGTGA. CDR3 nucleotide sequence: TGTGCCAGCAGCCGGGATAGTAACTATGGCTACACCTTC. Its protein is CASSRDSNYGYTF. Supplemented by reference TRBV7-3 and TRBJ1-2, the full variable domain reads GAGVSQTPSNKVTEKGKYVELRCDPISGHTALYWYRQSLGQGPEFLIYFQGTGAADDSGLPNDRFFAVRPEGSVSTLKIQRTERGDSAVYLCASSRDSNYGYTFGSGTRLTVV.

The chain uses TRBV19 and TRBJ1-3, with a possible D match to TRBD1 (5 bases). The CDR3 is 14 amino acids. The germline V gene has CDR1 LNHDA and CDR2 SQIVND (reference sequence). Trimming cost V 10 bases and J 0 bases, with 13 bases left between them. The CDR3: CATRTGVSGNTIYF. CDR3 bases: TGTGCCACCCGAACGGGGGTCTCTGGAAACACCATATATTTT.

The rearrangement links TRBV4-3 to TRBJ1-2; possibly TRBD1 for D (6 bases). Between the trimmed V and J ends, which lost 3 bases and 4 bases, there was a span of 18 bases. This CDR3 is built from 16 residues. CDR1 LGHNA and CDR2 YSLEER come from the germline V gene. The CDR3 nucleotides read TGCGCCAGCAGCCAGGCGACAGGACTCCCGAGCTATGGCTACACCTTC. Protein: CASSQATGLPSYGYTF.

The gene calls are TRBV11-3 and TRBJ1-2; no clear D gene. Trimming took off 2 bases at V and 0 bases at J, with 10 bases between the two ends. CDR1 is SGHNT, CDR2 YENEEA, per germline. CDR3 length equals 15 residues. CDR3 sequence: CASSLFPSANYGYTF. CDR3 DNA sequence: TGTGCCAGCAGCTTATTCCCCTCAGCTAACTATGGCTACACCTTC.

This chain uses TRBV18 with TRBJ2-7; the match to TRBD1 covers 8 bases. Trimming took 4 bases from V and 1 from J; bases not matched to a gene: 6. The germline CDR1 and CDR2 sequences are KGHSH and LQKENI. The CDR3 consists of 15 residues. The CDR3 DNA follows: TGTGCCAGCTCACGCACCGGGACAGGATCCTACGAGCAGTACTTC. Protein sequence: CASSRTGTGSYEQYF.

The chain joins TRBV11-2 to TRBJ2-7, with a tentative D call TRBD1 (5 bases). There are 13 residues in the CDR3. V shed 3 bases and J shed 6 bases, with 12 bases lying between them. CDR1 and CDR2 from the germline V gene are SGHAT and FQNNGV. CDR3 sequence (DNA): TGTGCCAGCAGCTTCTCAGGGATAGGCGAGCAGTACTTC. This translates into CASSFSGIGEQYF.